A single sample is the source of the 21 T cell receptor beta chains below, sequenced in a study of post-analysis software for immune sequencing data. Whole-study findings and limits: Relative to controls, patients had about five TRBV segments at higher frequency, with TRBV5-6, TRBV5-1 and TRBV20-1 among these.

The antigens of these receptors remain unknown. The library was made from cDNA and included unique molecular identifiers. One entry per CDR3 protein results from TCRdb running MiXCR on the PCR reads. The sample comprises approximately 630,000 distinct CDR3 sequences, around 60% of which are singletons, and approximately 11% rests with the top ten. Sequencing input: blood. All receptors derive from a girl aged 2-10 years with multiple sclerosis.

As DNA, the CDR3 is TGTGCCAGCACCTTGCTGAGGGACAGGGTGGAGACCCAGTACTTC. This translates into CASTLLRDRVETQYF. The J gene is TRBJ2-7, the V gene TRBV28, with TRBD1 identical over 9 bases. The J call may be incorrect, as the DNA end agrees better with TRBJ2-5. The V gene's germline CDR1 is MDHEN and CDR2 SYDVKM. This CDR3 comprises 15 residues.

This sequence joins TRBV20-1 and TRBJ2-1; D is possibly TRBD2 (5 bases). V lost 3 bases and J 7 bases, leaving 16 bases between the germline ends. Germline CDR1 and CDR2: DFQATT and SNEGSKA (reference sequence). The CDR3 sequence is 14 residues long. The CDR3 region has the DNA TGCAGTGCTAGTTATGAGGGTACGGGAAATGAGCAGTTCTTC. The encoded protein is CSASYEGTGNEQFF.

This clonotype came up a few times. V is TRBV6-1 and J is TRBJ2-7; D not resolved. Deletions cut 4 bases from V and 1 base from J, with 14 bases between. Per germline, CDR1 MNHNS and CDR2 SASEGT. The CDR3 extends over 15 amino acids. CDR3 amino acids: CASSGLLRRSYEQYF. DNA of the CDR3: TGTGCCAGCAGTGGGCTGTTGAGGAGATCCTACGAGCAGTACTTC.

A few counts support this clonotype. The chain combines TRBV10-3 with TRBJ2-1; D may be TRBD2 (5 bases). The DNA matches TRBJ2-7 better at its end, which makes the J call doubtful. The CDR3 length is 16 residues. The germline V gene encodes CDR1 ENHRY and CDR2 SYGVKD. The CDR3 here is CAISGGRSTGNNEQYF. The CDR3 DNA reads as TGTGCCATCAGTGGTGGGCGGTCAACGGGAAACAATGAGCAGTACTTC.

The CDR3 here is CASSRTPRQNEQYF. As DNA, the CDR3 is TGCGCCAGCAGCCGAACACCTCGACAAAACGAGCAGTACTTC. This chain joins TRBV5-1 and TRBJ2-7; no clear D gene. From germline, CDR1 is SGHRS and CDR2 YFSETQ. The CDR3 length is 14 residues. Trimming removed 4 bases from V and 5 bases from J, with 16 bases in between.

The genes are TRBV29-1 and TRBJ2-7; 13 bases line up with TRBD2. V was pared by 6 bases and J by 2 bases, with 10 bases of the junction left unmatched. The germline gives CDR1 SQVTM, CDR2 ANQGSEA. The length of the CDR3 is 16 residues. The CDR3 sequence: CSVTGTSGKRPYEQYF. For the CDR3, the DNA is TGCAGCGTCACCGGGACTAGCGGGAAACGTCCCTACGAGCAGTACTTC.

The sample holds a few counts of this clonotype. This chain connects TRBV2 to TRBJ2-1; a weak D match, TRBD2 (5 bases). Germline assignment: CDR1 SNHLY and CDR2 FYNNEI. CDR3 length: 14 amino acids. V was shortened by 4 bases and J by 1 base, with 8 bases between the two germline ends. The DNA of the CDR3 is TGTGCCAGCAGTGCGAGCGGATCCTACAATGAGCAGTTCTTC. The encoded protein is CASSASGSYNEQFF.

In its sample, this clonotype was seen once. The V gene is TRBV7-6, the J gene TRBJ2-2; maybe TRBD1 (6 bases). From germline, CDR1 is SGHVS and CDR2 FNYEAQ. Trimming stripped 1 base from V and 1 base from J, with 10 bases between. There are 16 residues in the CDR3. CDR3 coding DNA: TGTGCCAGCAGCTTAGGCCCAGGGGTGAACACCGGGGAGCTGTTTTTT. The encoded protein is CASSLGPGVNTGELFF.

This sequence joins TRBV7-2 and TRBJ2-1; 13 positions match TRBD2. The CDR3 is made up of 17 amino acids. Germline-derived CDR1 and CDR2 are SGHTA and FQGNSA. With 4 bases clipped from V and 4 bases from J, the junction kept 7 bases outside the gene matches. The CDR3 DNA sequence: TGTGCCAGCAGCTCCTGGACTAGCGGGAGTCCGTACAATGAGCAGTTCTTC. Its translation: CASSSWTSGSPYNEQFF.

The CDR3: CASSRRTSGAGTDTQYF. The CDR3 DNA sequence: TGTGCCAGCAGCCGCCGGACTAGCGGGGCCGGGACAGATACGCAGTATTTT. The chain is built from TRBV12-3 or TRBV12-4 and TRBJ2-3, with TRBD2 identical over 12 bases. The CDR3 runs 17 residues. V shed 6 bases, J shed 3 bases, and the junction held 10 bases outside the gene matches.

The table lists this clonotype with a few counts. V is TRBV28 and J is TRBJ1-1; no reliable D call. Germline V CDR1 and CDR2: MDHEN, SYDVKM. Trimming pared 2 bases from V and 3 bases from J, leaving 16 bases between. There are 16 residues in the CDR3. The CDR3 is CASSLRVVGWYTEAFF. CDR3 sequence (DNA): TGTGCCAGCAGTTTAAGGGTCGTCGGTTGGTACACTGAAGCTTTCTTT.

The sample holds a few counts of this clonotype. The genes are TRBV20-1 and TRBJ1-5; 8 bases map to TRBD1. This CDR3 is built from 15 residues. From germline, CDR1 is DFQATT and CDR2 SNEGSKA (reference sequence). Germline trimming cut 3 bases from V and 4 bases from J; bases unmatched to any gene: 8. This CDR3 is CSARPGQGGNQPQHF. The CDR3 nucleotides read TGCAGTGCTAGGCCTGGACAGGGCGGGAATCAGCCCCAGCATTTT.

This clonotype came up a few times. The chain combines TRBV6-5 with TRBJ1-5; D is perhaps TRBD1 (5 bases). The germline V gene has CDR1 MNHEY and CDR2 SVGAGI. This CDR3 has 14 amino acids. V was shortened by 6 bases and J by 3 bases, with 12 bases between the two germline ends. The CDR3 DNA follows: TGTGCCAGCAGCGTTTCAGGGTTCAATCAGCCCCAGCATTTT. This gives the protein CASSVSGFNQPQHF.

This clonotype was seen a handful of times. J is TRBJ2-5 and V is TRBV12-3 or TRBV12-4; D not resolved. There are 13 residues in the CDR3. Trimming pared 1 base from V and 3 bases from J, leaving 6 bases between. As DNA, the CDR3 is TGTGCCAGCAGTTTAGAGACGGAAGAGACCCAGTACTTC. Residues: CASSLETEETQYF.

The chain employs TRBV10-2 and TRBJ2-6; D is ambiguous. V was pared by 5 bases and J by 3 bases, with 8 bases between. The CDR3 is made up of 14 amino acids. CDR1 WSHSY and CDR2 SAAADI come from the germline V gene. The chain's CDR3 is CASSIRSGANVLTF. CDR3 DNA: TGCGCCAGCAGTATTAGGAGTGGGGCCAACGTCCTGACTTTC.

This clonotype came up once. The rearrangement links TRBV5-1 to TRBJ2-1, with D possibly being TRBD2 (7 bases). Germline assignment: CDR1 SGHRS and CDR2 YFSETQ. There are 16 residues in the CDR3. V dropped 0 bases and J dropped 0 bases, with 10 bases sitting between them. CDR3 in amino acids: CASSLEGGVSYNEQFF. CDR3 nucleotide sequence: TGCGCCAGCAGCTTGGAGGGGGGGGTCTCCTACAATGAGCAGTTCTTC. Full variable domain (rest looked up from reference TRBV5-1 and TRBJ2-1): KAGVTQTPRYLIKTRGQQVTLSCSPISGHRSVSWYQQTPGQGLQFLFEYFSETQRNKGNFPGRFSGRQFSNSRSEMNVSTLELGDSALYLCASSLEGGVSYNEQFFGPGTRLTVL.

V and J are TRBV7-6 and TRBJ1-1, with D possibly TRBD1 on 6 matching bases. V was clipped by 4 bases and J by 3 bases, with 9 bases between them. Germline CDR1 SGHVS, CDR2 FNYEAQ. This CDR3 is built from 13 residues. CDR3 bases: TGTGCCAGCAGCTCAGGGGAGGACACTGAAGCTTTCTTT. Its translation: CASSSGEDTEAFF.

This clonotype was counted between two and nine times. The rearrangement links TRBV3-1 to TRBJ2-5; the D is unclear. CDR3 length: 14 amino acids. Germline CDR1 reads LGHDT; CDR2 reads YNNKEL (reference sequence). Trimming pared 1 base from V and 4 bases from J, leaving 10 bases between. The CDR3 spells CASSQVLARETQYF. The CDR3 DNA is TGTGCCAGCAGCCAAGTGTTGGCCAGAGAGACCCAGTACTTC.

This rearrangement joins TRBV14 to TRBJ1-2, with unresolved D. The germline V and J ends were trimmed by 3 bases and 4 bases, with 9 bases remaining between them. Looked up from germline, CDR1 is SGHDN and CDR2 is FVKESK. The CDR3 runs 13 residues. In DNA, the CDR3 is TGTGCCAGCAGCCAGGGCAGTTTCTATGGCTACACCTTC. This sequence encodes CASSQGSFYGYTF.

This clonotype was recorded only once. The chain recombines TRBV29-1 with TRBJ2-1; 10 positions agree with TRBD2. V was clipped by 5 bases and J by 4 bases; unmatched bases: 8. The CDR3 is 15 amino acids. The germline gives CDR1 SQVTM, CDR2 ANQGSEA. For the CDR3, the DNA is TGCAGCGTTAAAAAAGCGGGAGGGTTTTACAATGAGCAGTTCTTC. Protein: CSVKKAGGFYNEQFF.

This chain uses TRBV7-2 with TRBJ2-1; unclear D gene. Trimming pared 2 bases from V and 6 bases from J, leaving 11 bases between. Germline-derived CDR1 and CDR2 are SGHTA and FQGNSA. This CDR3 has 14 amino acids. The CDR3 nucleotides are TGTGCCAGCAGCTTACCAGGACCAGGCAATGAGCAGTTCTTC. Translated, it gives CASSLPGPGNEQFF.